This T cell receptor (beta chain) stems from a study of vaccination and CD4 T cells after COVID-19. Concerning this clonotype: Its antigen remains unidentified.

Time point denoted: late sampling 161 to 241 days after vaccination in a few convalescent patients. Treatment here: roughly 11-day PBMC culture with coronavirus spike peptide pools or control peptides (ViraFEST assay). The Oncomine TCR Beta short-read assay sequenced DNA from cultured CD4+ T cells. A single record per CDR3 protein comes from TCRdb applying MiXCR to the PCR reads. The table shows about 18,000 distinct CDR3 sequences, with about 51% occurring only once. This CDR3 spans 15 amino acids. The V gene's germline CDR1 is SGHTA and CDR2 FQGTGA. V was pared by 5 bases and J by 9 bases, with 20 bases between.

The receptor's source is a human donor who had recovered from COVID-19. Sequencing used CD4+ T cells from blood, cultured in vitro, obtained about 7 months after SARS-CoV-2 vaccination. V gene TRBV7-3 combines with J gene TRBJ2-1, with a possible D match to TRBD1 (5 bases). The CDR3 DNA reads TGTGCCAGCAGCACTAACGCCGCAGGGATCGGTGAGCAGTTCTTC. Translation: CASSTNAAGIGEQFF.